The rows below give T cell receptor beta chains drawn from one sample of a study of blood T cell repertoires in COVID-19. Repertoires were generated with immunoSEQ multiplex PCR, while TCRdb's copy carries only in-frame clones and drops some. The sample holds 120,000 or so clones, about 80% seen once. What was sequenced was peripheral blood. These receptors all come from a man between 35 and 55 years old with active or convalescent COVID-19. Each CDR3 is given with its conserved first and last residue. Each record gives: clone size, V gene, D gene, J gene, CDR3 protein, CDR3 DNA. A D gene is named only where the DNA matches it firmly. Only part of the rows carry a size: once, few, many, or a class if the clone is expanded.

abundance: NA; v_gene: TRBV6-2/TRBV6-3; d_gene: NA; j_gene: TRBJ1-2; CDR3aa: CASSSKTAGDYGYTF; CDR3nt: TGTGCCAGCAGTTCAAAGACGGCGGGAGACTATGGCTACACCTTC
abundance: NA; v_gene: TRBV3-1/TRBV3-2; d_gene: TRBD2; j_gene: TRBJ2-2; CDR3aa: CASSQAGGGTGELFF; CDR3nt: TGTGCCAGCAGCCAAGCGGGGGGGGGCACCGGGGAGCTGTTTTTT
abundance: NA; v_gene: TRBV4-1; d_gene: NA; j_gene: TRBJ1-2; CDR3aa: CASSLSDPDSYGYTF; CDR3nt: TGCGCCAGCAGCCTCTCAGATCCGGACAGCTATGGCTACACCTTC
abundance: NA; v_gene: TRBV19; d_gene: NA; j_gene: TRBJ2-3; CDR3aa: CASSTYPGQSTDTQYF; CDR3nt: TGTGCCAGTAGTACCTACCCAGGACAGAGCACAGATACGCAGTATTTT
abundance: NA; v_gene: TRBV6-5; d_gene: NA; j_gene: TRBJ1-5; CDR3aa: CASSLTALGDGPQHF; CDR3nt: TGTGCCAGCAGCCTAACGGCCCTCGGGGATGGGCCCCAGCATTTT
abundance: many; v_gene: TRBV7-2; d_gene: NA; j_gene: TRBJ2-3; CDR3aa: CASSLGLGAHLGTDTQYF; CDR3nt: TGTGCCAGCAGCTTAGGACTGGGAGCCCACCTGGGCACAGATACGCAGTATTTT
abundance: NA; v_gene: TRBV7-3; d_gene: NA; j_gene: TRBJ1-3; CDR3aa: CASSLKPGNTIYF; CDR3nt: TGTGCCAGCAGCTTAAAGCCTGGAAACACCATATATTTT
abundance: NA; v_gene: TRBV14; d_gene: TRBD2; j_gene: TRBJ2-1; CDR3aa: CASSQDRGGGSLAEQFF; CDR3nt: TGTGCCAGCAGCCAAGATAGGGGCGGGGGAAGTTTAGCAGAGCAGTTCTTC
abundance: NA; v_gene: TRBV10-3; d_gene: NA; j_gene: TRBJ1-2; CDR3aa: CAIRAGADHYGYTF; CDR3nt: TGTGCCATCAGGGCAGGGGCAGACCACTATGGCTACACCTTC
abundance: NA; v_gene: TRBV10-2; d_gene: NA; j_gene: TRBJ1-2; CDR3aa: CASRQGSYGYTF; CDR3nt: TGCGCCAGCAGGCAGGGATCCTATGGCTACACCTTC
abundance: once; v_gene: TRBV6-5; d_gene: NA; j_gene: TRBJ2-3; CDR3aa: CASSYLGAHIDTQYF; CDR3nt: TGTGCCAGCAGTTATCTGGGGGCTCACATCGATACGCAGTATTTT
abundance: NA; v_gene: TRBV4-2; d_gene: TRBD1; j_gene: TRBJ1-4; CDR3aa: CASSQDGGGAEKLFF; CDR3nt: TGTGCCAGCAGCCAAGACGGAGGGGGCGCGGAAAAACTGTTTTTT
abundance: NA; v_gene: TRBV27; d_gene: TRBD1; j_gene: TRBJ1-1; CDR3aa: CASSLGQANTEAFF; CDR3nt: TGTGCCAGCAGTTTAGGACAGGCGAACACTGAAGCTTTCTTT
abundance: NA; v_gene: TRBV6-5; d_gene: NA; j_gene: TRBJ1-2; CDR3aa: CASRSAGYDYGYTF; CDR3nt: TGTGCCAGCAGGAGCGCAGGGTACGACTATGGCTACACCTTC
abundance: NA; v_gene: TRBV4-3; d_gene: NA; j_gene: TRBJ1-2; CDR3aa: CASSQERKQYYGYTF; CDR3nt: TGCGCCAGCAGCCAAGAAAGGAAACAGTACTATGGCTACACCTTC
abundance: NA; v_gene: TRBV2; d_gene: NA; j_gene: TRBJ1-2; CDR3aa: CASRLQGLGYTF; CDR3nt: TGTGCCAGCAGACTCCAGGGGCTAGGCTACACCTTC
abundance: NA; v_gene: TRBV2; d_gene: TRBD1; j_gene: TRBJ1-1; CDR3aa: CASSGGQGGEAFF; CDR3nt: TGTGCCAGCAGTGGAGGACAGGGCGGAGAAGCTTTCTTT
abundance: NA; v_gene: TRBV7-8; d_gene: TRBD1; j_gene: TRBJ2-3; CDR3aa: CASSPPFRDRSTDTQYF; CDR3nt: TGTGCCAGCAGCCCGCCTTTCCGGGACAGAAGCACAGATACGCAGTATTTT
abundance: NA; v_gene: TRBV7-6; d_gene: TRBD1; j_gene: TRBJ2-1; CDR3aa: CASSLQGANEQFF; CDR3nt: TGTGCCAGCAGCTTACAGGGGGCCAATGAGCAGTTCTTC
abundance: once; v_gene: TRBV3-1/TRBV3-2; d_gene: NA; j_gene: TRBJ2-5; CDR3aa: CASSQQGGGTQYF; CDR3nt: TGTGCCAGCAGCCAACAGGGGGGTGGGACCCAGTACTTC
abundance: NA; v_gene: TRBV7-2; d_gene: NA; j_gene: TRBJ2-2; CDR3aa: CASSPTGTHNTGELFF; CDR3nt: TGTGCCAGCAGCCCCACCGGGACACACAACACCGGGGAGCTGTTTTTT
abundance: NA; v_gene: TRBV5-1; d_gene: NA; j_gene: TRBJ1-1; CDR3aa: CASSSGTKMNTEAFF; CDR3nt: TGCGCCAGCAGCTCCGGGACAAAGATGAACACTGAAGCTTTCTTT
abundance: NA; v_gene: TRBV2; d_gene: NA; j_gene: TRBJ2-3; CDR3aa: CASMRMDTQYF; CDR3nt: TGTGCCAGCATGAGGATGGATACGCAGTATTTT
abundance: few; v_gene: TRBV9; d_gene: TRBD1; j_gene: TRBJ2-7; CDR3aa: CASSVGGQITYEQYF; CDR3nt: TGTGCCAGCAGCGTAGGGGGACAGATAACCTACGAGCAGTACTTC
abundance: NA; v_gene: TRBV19; d_gene: NA; j_gene: TRBJ1-2; CDR3aa: CASSLSVYGYTF; CDR3nt: TGTGCCAGTAGTCTTTCCGTATATGGCTACACCTTC
abundance: NA; v_gene: TRBV27; d_gene: NA; j_gene: TRBJ1-1; CDR3aa: CASSFDGRGPEAFF; CDR3nt: TGTGCCAGCAGTTTTGACGGCAGGGGTCCAGAAGCTTTCTTT
abundance: NA; v_gene: TRBV6-5; d_gene: NA; j_gene: TRBJ1-4; CDR3aa: CASSRAGGPNEKLFF; CDR3nt: TGTGCCAGCAGCAGAGCCGGGGGGCCTAATGAAAAACTGTTTTTT
abundance: once; v_gene: TRBV6-5; d_gene: TRBD1; j_gene: TRBJ1-4; CDR3aa: CASNLGQNNEKLFF; CDR3nt: TGTGCCAGCAATTTGGGACAGAATAATGAAAAACTGTTTTTT
abundance: NA; v_gene: TRBV3-1/TRBV3-2; d_gene: NA; j_gene: TRBJ2-6; CDR3aa: CASSRLRGSGANVLTF; CDR3nt: TGTGCCAGCAGCCGCCTCAGGGGTTCTGGGGCCAACGTCCTGACTTTC
abundance: NA; v_gene: TRBV12-5; d_gene: NA; j_gene: TRBJ1-3; CDR3aa: CASGPPSAAGGTIYF; CDR3nt: TGTGCTAGTGGTCCTCCATCGGCGGCTGGAGGCACCATATATTTT
abundance: NA; v_gene: TRBV6-1; d_gene: NA; j_gene: TRBJ1-2; CDR3aa: CASSELGGYTF; CDR3nt: TGTGCCAGCAGTGAACTGGGCGGCTACACCTTC
abundance: once; v_gene: TRBV3-1/TRBV3-2; d_gene: TRBD2; j_gene: TRBJ2-1; CDR3aa: CASSKGLAGGPNSEQFF; CDR3nt: TGTGCCAGCAGCAAGGGACTAGCGGGAGGGCCGAACTCTGAGCAGTTCTTC
abundance: NA; v_gene: TRBV5-1; d_gene: NA; j_gene: TRBJ2-1; CDR3aa: CASSLAVDSYNEQFF; CDR3nt: TGCGCCAGCAGCTTGGCGGTAGATTCCTACAATGAGCAGTTCTTC
abundance: NA; v_gene: TRBV7-8; d_gene: NA; j_gene: TRBJ2-7; CDR3aa: CASSRPGQSMGYF; CDR3nt: TGTGCCAGCAGCCGACCGGGACAATCCATGGGGTACTTC
abundance: NA; v_gene: TRBV4-2; d_gene: TRBD1; j_gene: TRBJ1-1; CDR3aa: CASSQGTGSTEAFF; CDR3nt: TGTGCCAGCAGCCAAGGGACAGGCTCCACTGAAGCTTTCTTT
abundance: NA; v_gene: TRBV6-5; d_gene: TRBD1; j_gene: TRBJ1-1; CDR3aa: CATTGQLNTEAFF; CDR3nt: TGTGCCACCACGGGACAGCTTAACACTGAAGCTTTCTTT
abundance: many; v_gene: TRBV7-9; d_gene: TRBD2; j_gene: TRBJ2-7; CDR3aa: CASSHGTSGWDEQYF; CDR3nt: TGTGCCAGCAGCCACGGGACTAGCGGCTGGGACGAGCAGTACTTC